The 28 T cell receptor beta chains reported below all come from one sample, sequenced in a study of blood T cell repertoires in COVID-19. Sequencing used immunoSEQ multiplex PCR; TCRdb keeps in-frame clones, though not all of them. The sample has a few hundred thousand clones, around nine tenths seen once; the top ten hold around 10%. Specimen: peripheral blood. The receptor set was obtained from a woman in her 30s with COVID-19, enrolled during active disease.

J is TRBJ1-4 and V is TRBV9; D perhaps matches TRBD1 (6 bases). Germline V lookup: CDR1 SGDLS, CDR2 YYNGEE. The V and J ends lost 0 bases and 4 bases respectively, with 10 bases between them. This CDR3 is 15 amino acids long. The CDR3, as DNA: TGTGCCAGCAGCGTAGCCAGGGGCTATAATGAAAAACTGTTTTTT. The encoded protein is CASSVARGYNEKLFF.

The chain uses TRBV6-1 and TRBJ1-2; D possibly corresponds to TRBD1 (5 bases). Trimming shortened V by 3 bases and J by 8 bases, and 10 bases separated the two germline ends. The CDR3 totals 12 residues. Germline CDR1 MNHNS, CDR2 SASEGT. Here the CDR3 DNA reads TGTGCCAGCAGTGATCAGGGAGGCGGCTACACCTTC. Translating it yields CASSDQGGGYTF.

The chain recombines TRBV7-6 with TRBJ2-1, with 8 bases that match TRBD2. Germline-derived CDR1 and CDR2 are SGHVS and FNYEAQ. After removal of 1 base from V and 10 bases from J, the junction contained 0 bases not matched to a gene. The CDR3 is 12 residues long. The CDR3 nucleotides are TGTGCCAGCAGCTTAGGCGGGGGGGAGCAGTTCTTC. Encoded protein: CASSLGGGEQFF.

The chain has TRBV15 and TRBJ1-2; D is perhaps TRBD1 (5 bases). V lost 6 bases and J 5 bases, leaving 13 bases between the germline ends. The CDR3 has 13 residues. CDR1 is LNHNV, CDR2 YYDKDF, per germline (reference sequence). The CDR3 DNA reads as TGTGCCACCAGAAAAGGACAAAGTTATGGCTACACCTTC. Protein sequence: CATRKGQSYGYTF.

This clone was picked up one time. The chain is built from TRBV10-3 and TRBJ1-2; TRBD1 is a possible D gene (5 bases). This CDR3 contains 13 residues. Germline CDR1 reads ENHRY; CDR2 reads SYGVKD. Deletions cut 8 bases from V and 1 base from J, with 11 bases between. CDR3 amino acids: CAIGGHGNYGYTF. CDR3 DNA: TGTGCCATCGGTGGACACGGTAACTATGGCTACACCTTC.

The chain is built from TRBV3-1 (or the pseudogene TRBV3-2) and TRBJ2-1; 11 positions match TRBD2. The CDR3 is 18 amino acids. V lost 2 bases, J lost 5 bases, and 11 bases stayed unmatched. Germline lookup yields CDR1 LGHDT and CDR2 YNNKEL (reference sequence). In nucleotides, the CDR3 is TGTGCCAGCAGCCAACCCTTTAGCGGGGGGGCCGTCCACAATGAGCAGTTCTTC. This encodes CASSQPFSGGAVHNEQFF.

This clone was detected only a few times. The V and J genes are TRBV7-9 and TRBJ2-2; 9 bases match TRBD2. The CDR3 spans 17 residues. In germline, CDR1 is SEHNR, CDR2 FQNEAQ (reference sequence). The junction had 9 bases not matched to a gene; V was cut back by 5 bases and J by 2 bases. The CDR3 DNA reads TGTGCCAGCAGCCTATCAACCGGGACTAGCAACACCGGGGAGCTGTTTTTT. It translates to CASSLSTGTSNTGELFF.

This chain connects TRBV25-1 to TRBJ1-3; unclear D gene. The V gene lost 2 bases and the J gene lost 2 bases, with 7 bases spanning the gap. This CDR3 is 14 amino acids long. The germline V gene encodes CDR1 MGHDK and CDR2 SYGVNS. The CDR3 region has the DNA TGTGCCAGCAGTGAAGTCGGGACTGGAAACACCATATATTTT. Residues: CASSEVGTGNTIYF.

This clone was seen once. The rearrangement uses TRBV7-6 and TRBJ1-6, with D perhaps matching TRBD1 (5 bases). The CDR3 is made up of 14 amino acids. V dropped 4 bases and J dropped 10 bases, with 14 bases sitting between them. Germline V lookup: CDR1 SGHVS, CDR2 FNYEAQ. CDR3 region: CASSSSGGFSPLHF. The DNA of the CDR3 is TGTGCCAGCAGCTCAAGCGGGGGATTCTCACCCCTCCACTTT.

The genes are TRBV2 and TRBJ2-1; the D gene is possibly TRBD2 (6 bases). Trimming shortened V by 5 bases and J by 10 bases, and 21 bases separated the two germline ends. The CDR3 is 15 amino acids. CDR1 SNHLY and CDR2 FYNNEI come from the germline V gene. The chain's CDR3 is CASSMAGFPGMEQFF. The CDR3 DNA reads as TGTGCCAGCAGTATGGCGGGGTTCCCCGGGATGGAGCAGTTCTTC. The full variable domain, completed using reference TRBV2 and TRBJ2-1, is EPEVTQTPSHQVTQMGQEVILRCVPISNHLYFYWYRQILGQKVEFLVSFYNNEISEKSEIFDDQFSVERPDGSNFTLKIRSTKLEDSAMYFCASSMAGFPGMEQFFGPGTRLTVL.

The chain combines TRBV27 with TRBJ2-5, with D perhaps matching TRBD2 (7 bases). V lost 6 bases, J lost 2 bases, and 16 bases lay in between. CDR1 and CDR2 from the germline V gene are MNHEY and SMNVEV (reference sequence). The CDR3 totals 15 residues. CDR3 region: CASRQRGARQETQYF. The CDR3 DNA is TGTGCCAGCAGGCAACGGGGGGCCCGTCAAGAGACCCAGTACTTC.

V is TRBV6-5 and J is TRBJ2-1; D is possibly TRBD1 (6 bases). The V gene lost 6 bases and the J gene lost 8 bases, with 14 bases spanning the gap. Germline V gene lookup returns CDR1 MNHEY and CDR2 SVGAGI. The CDR3 length is 13 residues. The CDR3 is CASSPEGGYEQFF. CDR3 in DNA: TGTGCCAGCAGCCCAGAAGGGGGTTATGAGCAGTTCTTC.

The chain has TRBV6-1 and TRBJ2-4, with TRBD2 as a possible D gene (6 bases). V was pared by 5 bases and J by 8 bases, with 16 bases between. Germline loops: CDR1 MNHNS, CDR2 SASEGT. CDR3 length: 14 residues. The CDR3 here is CASSYGGASDIQYF. In DNA, the CDR3 is TGTGCCAGCAGTTATGGAGGGGCGTCGGACATTCAGTACTTC.

The chain couples TRBV7-8 to TRBJ1-1, with a tentative D call TRBD1 (6 bases). There are 16 residues in the CDR3. V was pared by 2 bases and J by 0 bases, with 13 bases between. Germline V gene data show CDR1 as SGHVS and CDR2 as FQNEAQ. Here the CDR3 DNA reads TGTGCCAGCAGCTTACGGCAGGGGATCATGAACACTGAAGCTTTCTTT. Its translation is CASSLRQGIMNTEAFF. Full variable domain (outside the CDR3, taken from reference TRBV7-8 and TRBJ1-1): GAGVSQSPRYKVAKRGQDVALRCDPISGHVSLFWYQQALGQGPEFLTYFQNEAQLDKSGLPSDRFFAERPEGSVSTLKIQRTQQEDSAVYLCASSLRQGIMNTEAFFGQGTRLTVV.

The chain joins TRBV5-6 to TRBJ1-5, with a tentative D call TRBD1 (5 bases). CDR3 length: 14 residues. Germline V gene data show CDR1 as SGHDT and CDR2 as YYEEEE. V was trimmed by 4 bases and J by 5 bases, leaving 13 bases between them. The DNA of the CDR3 is TGTGCCAGCAGCGCCCAGGGAGGGGATCAGCCCCAGCATTTT. As protein: CASSAQGGDQPQHF.

The chain recombines TRBV5-8 with TRBJ2-7; 12 positions match TRBD2. The CDR3 is made up of 15 amino acids. The V gene's germline CDR1 is SGHTS and CDR2 YDEGEE. V was pared by 3 bases and J by 3 bases, with 4 bases of the junction left unmatched. In DNA, the CDR3 is TGTGCCAGCAGCTCTAGCGGGGGGGCCGGCTACGAGCAGTACTTC. Translated, it gives CASSSSGGAGYEQYF.

The chain uses TRBV28 and TRBJ2-5; TRBD2 might be the D (6 bases). The CDR3 spans 12 residues. Germline CDR1 is MDHEN and CDR2 is SYDVKM. The CDR3 DNA reads TGTGCTTCGCGGGACCCCGGGGAGACCCAGTACTTC. Translating it yields CASRDPGETQYF.

This clone has just a few counts. The chain links TRBV6-5 to TRBJ1-1; perhaps TRBD1 as D (6 bases). The CDR3 is 15 amino acids. Looked up from germline, CDR1 is MNHEY and CDR2 is SVGAGI. The V and J ends lost 5 bases and 3 bases respectively, with 16 bases between them. The CDR3 here is CASSRPVAGDTEAFF. CDR3 coding DNA: TGTGCCAGCAGTCGCCCGGTGGCAGGGGACACTGAAGCTTTCTTT.

The rearrangement links TRBV6-5 to TRBJ2-3; 8 nucleotides agree with TRBD2. V lost 4 bases, J lost 5 bases, and 5 bases stayed unmatched. This CDR3 comprises 14 residues. CDR1 and CDR2 from the germline V gene are MNHEY and SVGAGI. Here the CDR3 reads CASSLVRGGDTQYF. CDR3 nucleotide sequence: TGTGCCAGCAGTTTGGTTCGGGGGGGAGATACGCAGTATTTT.

The chain combines TRBV28 with TRBJ2-1, with a weak D call TRBD2 (7 bases). The CDR3 is 13 amino acids. The V and J ends lost 5 bases and 11 bases respectively, with 16 bases between them. The V gene's germline CDR1 is MDHEN and CDR2 SYDVKM. The CDR3 sequence is CASSRSGGRQQFF. Here the CDR3 DNA reads TGTGCCAGCAGTCGCTCCGGGGGGCGACAGCAGTTCTTC.

The chain joins TRBV7-2 to TRBJ2-1, with D possibly matching TRBD1 (5 bases). Trimming took 4 bases from V and 6 from J, leaving 13 bases between them. The CDR3 extends over 14 amino acids. Germline CDR1 SGHTA, CDR2 FQGNSA. This chain's CDR3 is CASSSGFFLNEQFF. CDR3 bases: TGTGCCAGCAGCTCAGGGTTTTTCCTCAATGAGCAGTTCTTC.

This clone has just a few counts. The chain couples TRBV19 to TRBJ2-1; TRBD2 matches 13 bases. Germline loops: CDR1 LNHDA, CDR2 SQIVND (reference sequence). Trimming cost V 6 bases and J 8 bases; bases outside gene matches: 4. This CDR3 region has 14 residues. The CDR3, as DNA: TGTGCCAGTAGCACTAGCGGGGGGGCCGATGAGCAGTTCTTC. Its protein is CASSTSGGADEQFF.

The chain uses TRBV4-1 and TRBJ1-5; 7 bases fit TRBD1. Losses at the gene ends were 4 bases for V and 6 bases for J; bases not matched to a gene: 24. Per the germline V gene, CDR1 is MGHRA and CDR2 is YSYEKL. The CDR3 runs 20 residues. CDR3 sequence: CASSPVMRHLSRDSGQPQHF. The CDR3 DNA is TGCGCCAGCAGCCCGGTCATGAGACACTTGTCCCGGGACAGCGGTCAGCCCCAGCATTTT.

The CDR3 sequence: CASWGGSSYEQYF. Here the CDR3 DNA reads TGTGCCTCTTGGGGCGGGAGCTCCTACGAGCAGTACTTC. The chain is built from TRBV27 and TRBJ2-7; 7 positions agree with TRBD2. The CDR3 has 13 amino acids. Germline lookup yields CDR1 MNHEY and CDR2 SMNVEV (reference sequence). V shed 11 bases and J 0 bases; nucleotides not matched to a gene: 7.

The chain links TRBV7-8 to TRBJ2-7; 9 nucleotides match TRBD2. Germline V gene sequence: CDR1 SGHVS, CDR2 FQNEAQ. This CDR3 is 15 amino acids long. V dropped 5 bases and J dropped 0; count of bases not matched to a gene: 5. The CDR3 reads CASSPAGGSSYEQYF. The CDR3 DNA is TGTGCCAGCAGCCCTGCGGGGGGGAGCTCCTACGAGCAGTACTTC.

The rearrangement joins TRBV5-5 to TRBJ1-5; no clear D. This CDR3 is 14 amino acids long. The V and J ends lost 0 bases and 3 bases respectively, with 7 bases between them. Germline CDR1 SGHKS, CDR2 YYEKEE (reference sequence). The CDR3 DNA is TGTGCCAGCAGCTTGGGCCAGGACAATCAGCCCCAGCATTTT. Translated, it gives CASSLGQDNQPQHF.

The V and J genes are TRBV5-1 and TRBJ1-4, with 7 nucleotides matching TRBD1. Germline V CDR1 and CDR2: SGHRS, YFSETQ. Germline trimming cut 4 bases from V and 4 bases from J; bases unmatched to any gene: 4. This CDR3 spans 14 amino acids. In DNA, the CDR3 is TGCGCCAGCAGCCGGGGACAGTTTAATGAAAAACTGTTTTTT. It translates to CASSRGQFNEKLFF.

The chain uses TRBV11-2 and TRBJ2-3; TRBD1 matches at 7 bases. After removal of 3 bases from V and 5 bases from J, the junction contained 5 bases not matched to a gene. Germline V gene sequence: CDR1 SGHAT, CDR2 FQNNGV. The CDR3 is 14 residues long. In DNA form, the CDR3 reads TGTGCCAGCAGCTTGAACAGGGGCGGAGATACGCAGTATTTT. Translating it yields CASSLNRGGDTQYF.